Shown below are 17 T cell receptor beta chains from a single sample sequenced in a study of blood T cell repertoires in COVID-19. The assay was immunoSEQ multiplex PCR, and TCRdb's table has in-frame clones only and misses some. The sample lists some 50,000 clones, more than 75% occurring once. The specimen was peripheral blood. The receptors originated from a woman over 75 with acute or convalescent COVID-19.

The CDR3 loop is CASSPSGGAVGPTGELFF. The CDR3 nucleotides are TGTGCCAGCAGCCCTAGCGGGGGGGCCGTGGGTCCCACCGGGGAGCTGTTTTTT. The chain combines TRBV21-1 with TRBJ2-2; the D call TRBD2 from the table was never checked on the DNA. TRBV21-1 counts as a pseudogene. This CDR3 contains 18 residues.

The rearrangement uses TRBV6-5 and TRBJ1-2; the D gene is possibly TRBD1 (6 bases). The V end was cut by 6 bases, the J end by 3 bases, with 11 bases between. The CDR3 is 13 residues long. Germline V gene sequence: CDR1 MNHEY, CDR2 SVGAGI. In nucleotides, the CDR3 is TGTGCCAGCAGGGTCAGGGGCGACTATGGCTACACCTTC. It yields the protein CASRVRGDYGYTF.

J is TRBJ1-5 and V is TRBV18; D is uncertain. V gave up 4 bases and J gave up 3 bases, with 10 bases separating them. Germline CDR1 and CDR2: KGHSH and LQKENI. CDR3 length: 14 residues. CDR3 region: CASSLGRNNQPQHF. The CDR3 DNA follows: TGTGCCAGCTCACTGGGCCGCAACAATCAGCCCCAGCATTTT.

The chain couples TRBV5-1 to TRBJ2-2, with TRBD2 matching 8 bases. Germline V gives CDR1 SGHRS, CDR2 YFSETQ. V shed 1 base and J 6 bases; nucleotides not matched to a gene: 11. The CDR3 totals 17 residues. CDR3 sequence reads: CASSLTPTSAKAGELFF. The DNA for the CDR3 is TGCGCCAGCAGCTTGACCCCGACTAGCGCCAAAGCCGGGGAGCTGTTTTTT.

This clone has a single count. This chain connects TRBV11-1 to TRBJ2-2; a possible D gene is TRBD1 (6 bases). The germline V gene encodes CDR1 SGHAT and CDR2 FQDESV (reference sequence). The CDR3 extends over 16 amino acids. V lost 5 bases to trimming and J lost 4 bases, with 17 bases between them. CDR3 coding DNA: TGTGCCAGCAGCGTGACGGACGGGACATCCACCGGGGAGCTGTTTTTT. This translates into CASSVTDGTSTGELFF.

In its sample, this clone was seen a few times. The chain couples TRBV5-1 to TRBJ2-3; TRBD2 is a possible D gene (5 bases). V dropped 3 bases and J dropped 4 bases, with 15 bases sitting between them. This CDR3 spans 15 amino acids. CDR1 and CDR2 from the germline V gene are SGHRS and YFSETQ. CDR3 sequence reads: CASSSRGPPADTQYF. For the CDR3, the DNA is TGCGCCAGCAGCTCTCGAGGGCCACCGGCAGATACGCAGTATTTT. Drawing the rest from reference TRBV5-1 and TRBJ2-3, the complete variable domain is KAGVTQTPRYLIKTRGQQVTLSCSPISGHRSVSWYQQTPGQGLQFLFEYFSETQRNKGNFPGRFSGRQFSNSRSEMNVSTLELGDSALYLCASSSRGPPADTQYFGPGTRLTVL.

V usage is TRBV3-1 (or the pseudogene TRBV3-2) and J usage is TRBJ2-5; the D gene is possibly TRBD2 (6 bases). This CDR3 is 14 amino acids long. V lost 5 bases, J lost 2 bases, and 12 bases lay in between. Germline V gene lookup returns CDR1 LGHDT and CDR2 YNNKEL (reference sequence). This CDR3 reads CASSGGTGQETQYF. CDR3 nucleotide sequence: TGTGCCAGCAGCGGCGGGACCGGTCAAGAGACCCAGTACTTC.

The rearrangement links TRBV11-2 to TRBJ2-1, with D uncertain. This CDR3 comprises 10 residues. The V gene's germline CDR1 is SGHAT and CDR2 FQNNGV. The V gene lost 8 bases and the J gene lost 7 bases, with 6 bases spanning the gap. The DNA for the CDR3 is TGTGCCAGCGCTCGGAATGAGCAGTTCTTC. It specifies CASARNEQFF.

This chain connects TRBV18 to TRBJ1-4; maybe TRBD1 (6 bases). From germline, CDR1 is KGHSH and CDR2 LQKENI. The V end lost 3 bases, the J end lost 2 bases, and 13 bases lay between the germline ends. This CDR3 contains 16 residues. The CDR3 DNA sequence: TGTGCCAGCTCACCCGAAAGGACAGCTACTAATGAAAAACTGTTTTTT. This codes for CASSPERTATNEKLFF. Full variable domain (remainder filled in from reference TRBV18 and TRBJ1-4): NAGVMQNPRHLVRRRGQEARLRCSPMKGHSHVYWYRQLPEEGLKFMVYLQKENIIDESGMPKERFSAEFPKEGPSILRIQQVVRGDSAAYFCASSPERTATNEKLFFGSGTQLSVL.

This clone was seen a single time. V gene TRBV7-2 combines with J gene TRBJ2-2; TRBD2 aligns across 9 bases. There are 15 residues in the CDR3. Per the germline V gene, CDR1 is SGHTA and CDR2 is FQGNSA. V trimming: 1 base; J trimming: 3 bases; junction bases outside the gene matches: 0. The CDR3 coding sequence is TGTGCCAGCAGCTTAGTAGCGGGGGACACCGGGGAGCTGTTTTTT. Amino acids: CASSLVAGDTGELFF.

The chain uses TRBV7-8 and TRBJ2-1; D possibly corresponds to TRBD2 (6 bases). The CDR3 covers 13 residues. The germline CDR1 and CDR2 sequences are SGHVS and FQNEAQ. Trimming removed 5 bases at V and 7 bases at J, with 12 bases between. The CDR3 DNA follows: TGTGCCAGCAGCCGGACGAGCGGGAATGAGCAGTTCTTC. It yields the protein CASSRTSGNEQFF.

The chain has TRBV5-6 and TRBJ1-2; D remains unclear. The CDR3 has 15 amino acids. V shed 0 bases and J shed 2 bases, with 11 bases lying between them. Germline V lookup: CDR1 SGHDT, CDR2 YYEEEE. CDR3 DNA: TGTGCCAGCAGCTTGGGGGCAGCTCCGAACTATGGCTACACCTTC. As protein: CASSLGAAPNYGYTF.

This sequence joins TRBV10-1 and TRBJ1-4, with D perhaps matching TRBD1 (6 bases). The V gene lost 3 bases and the J gene lost 11 bases, with 34 bases spanning the gap. Germline V gene sequence: CDR1 WNHNN, CDR2 SYGVQD (reference sequence). CDR3 length: 20 amino acids. CDR3 sequence: CASSDVGWSGGPPGRRKLFF. The CDR3 DNA is TGCGCCAGCAGTGATGTTGGGTGGTCGGGGGGCCCCCCGGGCCGAAGGAAACTGTTTTTT.

V usage is TRBV28 and J usage is TRBJ1-2; TRBD1 is a possible D gene (6 bases). CDR1 MDHEN and CDR2 SYDVKM come from the germline V gene. CDR3 length: 12 residues. CDR3 DNA: TGTGCAGAGGGTGCAGGGCAGGGGGGCTACACCTTC. Amino acid sequence: CAEGAGQGGYTF.

The sample holds one count of this clone. The V and J genes are TRBV12-3 or TRBV12-4 and TRBJ1-3; D is possibly TRBD1 (5 bases). V was pared by 10 bases and J by 8 bases, with 18 bases between. The CDR3 length is 13 residues. Written as DNA, the CDR3 is TGTGCCATCCGACGCAAATGGGGGGACACCATATATTTT. It encodes CAIRRKWGDTIYF.

This clone was seen a few times. The V gene is TRBV5-1, the J gene TRBJ2-5; the D gene is possibly TRBD2 (6 bases). CDR1 and CDR2 from the germline V gene are SGHRS and YFSETQ. The CDR3 is made up of 12 amino acids. Between the trimmed V and J ends, which lost 0 bases and 7 bases, there was a span of 7 bases. The CDR3 sequence: CASSLGGVTQYF. CDR3 nucleotide sequence: TGCGCCAGCAGCTTGGGGGGGGTGACCCAGTACTTC.

The genes are TRBV6-5 and TRBJ2-5, with TRBD1 identical over 7 bases. Germline loops: CDR1 MNHEY, CDR2 SVGAGI. The CDR3 spans 13 residues. Losses at the gene ends were 5 bases for V and 5 bases for J; bases not matched to a gene: 5. The DNA for the CDR3 is TGTGCCAGCAGTAAGGGGGCGCGGGAGACCCAGTACTTC. This gives the protein CASSKGARETQYF.